The 22 T cell receptor beta chains given below trace back to one sample, sequenced in a study of blood T cells in healthy people across ages. Alongside a J-beta primer mix, a sample-barcoded 5' primer served in a second PCR lasting about 6 to 12 cycles. TCRdb itself ran the 5' RACE reads through MiXCR, one entry per CDR3 protein. This sample carries 780,000 or so distinct CDR3 sequences, 56% of them seen once, and the ten largest clones take around 24%. The sequenced sample consisted of blood. These TCRs come from a man between 40 and 49 years old in good health.

Of note for this clonotype: This may arise from a read error, as a much more abundant clone is one base away. The chain carries TRBV20-1 and TRBJ2-1; the D gene is possibly TRBD2 (5 bases). The CDR3 extends over 16 amino acids. In germline, CDR1 is DFQATT, CDR2 SNEGSKA (reference sequence). Trimming cost V 3 bases and J 13 bases, with 28 bases left between them. In DNA, the CDR3 is TGCAGTGCTAGTCCCCGGGGTTCGAGGCAACGAGAGACCCAGTTCTTC. The encoded protein is CSASPRGSRQRETQFF.

This chain connects TRBV28 to TRBJ1-2; D ambiguous. The CDR3 length is 14 residues. Trimming took 5 bases from V and 2 from J, leaving 12 bases between them. Germline CDR1 MDHEN, CDR2 SYDVKM. CDR3 bases: TGTGCCAGCAGTCGAACTCAATTGAACTATGGCTACACCTTC. Amino acid sequence: CASSRTQLNYGYTF.

This clonotype was recorded a few times. The chain carries TRBV4-3 and TRBJ2-1, with TRBD2 matching 14 bases. The germline V gene encodes CDR1 LGHNA and CDR2 YSLEER. V trimming: 0 bases; J trimming: 9 bases; junction bases outside the gene matches: 7. This CDR3 comprises 17 residues. For the CDR3, the DNA is TGCGCCAGCAGCCAAGATACGGGGACTAGCGGGAGTCTTGAGCAGTTCTTC. Translation gives CASSQDTGTSGSLEQFF.

The chain links TRBV28 to TRBJ2-7; 9 bases line up with TRBD1. The germline gives CDR1 MDHEN, CDR2 SYDVKM. There are 14 residues in the CDR3. Unmatched junction bases numbered 10, after V lost 10 bases and J lost 3 bases. Written as DNA, the CDR3 is TGTGCCACCAATCGGGGACAGGGCTACTACGAGCAGTACTTC. Translation gives CATNRGQGYYEQYF.

Only a few counts were recorded for this clonotype. The chain carries TRBV28 and TRBJ2-7; 7 bases line up with TRBD2. This CDR3 spans 14 amino acids. V dropped 5 bases and J dropped 7; count of bases not matched to a gene: 11. Germline CDR1 and CDR2: MDHEN and SYDVKM. The CDR3 DNA follows: TGTGCCAGCAGTAAACGGGCCGGGGGGAATGAGCAGTACTTC. Protein sequence: CASSKRAGGNEQYF.

The chain combines TRBV7-9 with TRBJ2-1; TRBD2 is a possible D gene (6 bases). This CDR3 is built from 14 residues. V was cut by 5 bases and J by 5 bases, with 13 bases left in between. Germline assignment: CDR1 SEHNR and CDR2 FQNEAQ (reference sequence). Here the CDR3 reads CASSAGRTDNEQFF. The CDR3 nucleotides are TGTGCCAGCAGCGCGGGACGGACCGACAATGAGCAGTTCTTC.

V is TRBV20-1 and J is TRBJ2-1; 11 bases line up with TRBD2. The germline gives CDR1 DFQATT, CDR2 SNEGSKA (reference sequence). CDR3 length equals 15 residues. Trimming cost V 5 bases and J 3 bases; bases outside gene matches: 6. CDR3 in DNA: TGCAGTGCTGGCCTAACTAGCGGGGGCTACAATGAGCAGTTCTTC. This codes for CSAGLTSGGYNEQFF.

The V and J genes are TRBV4-3 and TRBJ2-3, with 9 bases aligning to TRBD2. Trimming at V came to 2 bases and at J to 3 bases, leaving 6 bases not matched to a gene. Germline lookup yields CDR1 LGHNA and CDR2 YSLEER. The CDR3 spans 16 residues. CDR3 sequence: CASSQRVAGATDTQYF. DNA of the CDR3: TGCGCCAGCAGCCAAAGGGTAGCGGGAGCGACAGATACGCAGTATTTT.

Comments on this clonotype: This may come from a read error, since a much larger clone is one base off. V usage is TRBV16 and J usage is TRBJ2-7; TRBD2 is a possible D gene (6 bases). The CDR3 has 14 amino acids. V dropped 2 bases and J dropped 5 bases, with 13 bases sitting between them. Germline assignment: CDR1 KGHSY and CDR2 FQNENV. CDR3 in amino acids: CASSQPRGGNEQYF. The CDR3, as DNA: TGTGCCAGCAGCCAACCACGTGGAGGGAACGAGCAGTACTTC.

The CDR3 DNA reads TGCAGCGTCCCATCCGGCGGGGGAATTGTAGAGACCCAGTACTTC. It is translated as CSVPSGGGIVETQYF. This chain joins TRBV29-1 and TRBJ2-5; TRBD2 matches 7 bases. Germline CDR1 and CDR2: SQVTM and ANQGSEA. There are 15 residues in the CDR3. V lost 6 bases and J lost 4; bases outside the gene matches: 14.

The chain couples TRBV6-1 to TRBJ2-5; 11 bases align to TRBD2. The J call may not be correct, given that the DNA end is closer to TRBJ2-7. Germline loops: CDR1 MNHNS, CDR2 SASEGT. The CDR3 extends over 15 amino acids. CDR3 bases: TGTGCCAGCAGTGGTCTAGCGGGAGGTGAGGGCGAGCAGTACTTC. Translated, it gives CASSGLAGGEGEQYF.

Details on this clonotype: The germline gene is not matched at one end of the junction; a read error may be the cause. The V call is TRBV15, the J call TRBJ2-5, with 8 bases that match TRBD2. Looked up from germline, CDR1 is LNHNV and CDR2 is YYDKDF (reference sequence). This CDR3 region has 16 residues. The CDR3 spells CAASRDSTGGRETQYF. The CDR3 coding sequence is TGTGCCGCCAGCAGAGATTCTACGGGGGGGCGGGAGACCCAGTACTTC.

This clonotype was seen a handful of times. The V and J genes are TRBV2 and TRBJ2-5; 9 nucleotides line up with TRBD1. Trimming at V came to 6 bases and at J to 5 bases, leaving 7 bases not matched to a gene. The CDR3 loop spans 14 amino acids. In germline, CDR1 is SNHLY, CDR2 FYNNEI. CDR3: CASRIQGALETQYF. CDR3 DNA: TGTGCCAGCAGGATACAGGGGGCGTTGGAGACCCAGTACTTC.

The rearrangement joins TRBV28 to TRBJ1-5; 8 bases agree with TRBD1. This CDR3 spans 12 amino acids. CDR1 and CDR2 from the germline V gene are MDHEN and SYDVKM. Germline trimming cut 6 bases from V and 7 bases from J; bases unmatched to any gene: 2. The chain's CDR3 is CASRTGDQPQHF. The CDR3 DNA reads TGTGCCAGCAGGACAGGGGACCAGCCCCAGCATTTT.

This chain links TRBV28 with TRBJ2-7; TRBD2 aligns across 7 bases. This CDR3 region has 20 residues. Germline V gives CDR1 MDHEN, CDR2 SYDVKM. V trimming: 3 bases; J trimming: 7 bases; junction bases outside the gene matches: 27. The CDR3 DNA follows: TGTGCCAGCAGTTTTTCCGTTGGGGGACTAAATTTACTCTCCTACAATGAGCAGTACTTC. It encodes CASSFSVGGLNLLSYNEQYF.

The sample holds a few counts of this clonotype. CDR3 sequence (DNA): TGTGCCAGCAGTTTAATGGGTATTGGGGAGCAGTACTTC. Amino acids: CASSLMGIGEQYF. The chain combines TRBV12-3 or TRBV12-4 with TRBJ2-4; D is possibly TRBD2 (5 bases). Trimming shortened V by 2 bases and J by 13 bases, and 15 bases separated the two germline ends. This CDR3 has 13 residues.

This clonotype was observed at least ten times. The rearrangement uses TRBV10-2 and TRBJ2-7, with D tentatively TRBD2 (5 bases). The CDR3 covers 15 residues. Trimming removed 2 bases at V and 4 bases at J, with 15 bases between. The germline gives CDR1 WSHSY, CDR2 SAAADI. For the CDR3, the DNA is TGCGCCAGCAGTGAGGGCGCCTCGGCGGGTTACGAGCAGTACTTC. This encodes CASSEGASAGYEQYF.

This clonotype was detected only a few times. The chain couples TRBV6-6 to TRBJ2-5; tentative D call: TRBD1 (5 bases). This CDR3 has 14 residues. V lost 6 bases to trimming and J lost 2 bases, with 13 bases between them. Per germline, CDR1 MNHNY and CDR2 SVGAGI (reference sequence). The DNA for the CDR3 is TGTGCCAGCAGGAGTAAAGACAGACAAGAGACCCAGTACTTC. Translated, it gives CASRSKDRQETQYF.

In this sample, this clonotype turned up a few times. CDR3 amino acids: CASSLNLGQDQPQHF. In nucleotides, the CDR3 is TGTGCCAGCAGCCTAAATCTGGGACAGGATCAGCCCCAGCATTTT. The gene calls are TRBV7-2 and TRBJ1-5; 8 nucleotides match TRBD1. This CDR3 is 15 amino acids long. V lost 5 bases to trimming and J lost 5 bases; unmatched junction nucleotides: 8. Germline-derived CDR1 and CDR2 are SGHTA and FQGNSA.

The CDR3 DNA reads as TGTGCCAGCAGTTCAGGGGCGACAATTTACAATGAGCAGTTCTTC. Translating it yields CASSSGATIYNEQFF. The V gene is TRBV28, the J gene TRBJ2-1; D perhaps matches TRBD1 (6 bases). The germline CDR1 and CDR2 sequences are MDHEN and SYDVKM. The CDR3 consists of 15 residues. V was cut by 4 bases and J by 4 bases, with 14 bases left in between.

The chain is built from TRBV28 and TRBJ2-3; TRBD1 is a possible D gene (5 bases). Per the germline V gene, CDR1 is MDHEN and CDR2 is SYDVKM. V lost 11 bases, J lost 11 bases, and 20 bases lay in between. The CDR3 spans 12 residues. This chain's CDR3 is CARKNRGCEQYF. CDR3 in DNA: TGTGCCCGGAAAAATAGGGGTTGTGAGCAGTATTTT.

This chain connects TRBV2 to TRBJ1-2; D remains unclear. V lost 3 bases and J lost 10, with 12 bases in between. CDR1 SNHLY and CDR2 FYNNEI come from the germline V gene. The CDR3 consists of 12 residues. In DNA, the CDR3 is TGTGCCAGCAGTGATCCCCAGCAGGCCTACACCTTC. This sequence encodes CASSDPQQAYTF.